This T cell receptor (beta chain) was found in a study of OX40 agonist ivuxolimab in advanced cancers. Study as a whole: Three patients got partial responses; one had hepatocellular carcinoma and two had cutaneous melanoma.

This table comes from immunoSEQ multiplex PCR, and its TCRdb copy is limited to in-frame clones, with some not included. The repertoire consists of 55,000 to 65,000 clones, with around 86% occurring once and the leading ten covering under 4.5%. Points from the study as a whole: What antigens the expanded peripheral T cells recognized was never established. Within 6 weeks, CD4+ and CD8+ blood T cells expanded clonally at 0.1 to 3.0 mg/kg.

CDR1 and CDR2 (germline): MGHDK, SYGVNS. The ends were cut back, 3 bases at V and 6 bases at J, with 15 bases in the middle. There are 14 residues in the CDR3. About this clone itself: Its antigen is as yet unknown.

This clonotype originated in an adult with an advanced solid tumor such as melanoma, head and neck, liver or kidney cancer. V gene TRBV25-1 combines with J gene TRBJ2-7, with unresolved D. The specimen was CD4+ or CD8+ T cells sorted from blood, collected in a trial of the OX40 agonist ivuxolimab. The CDR3 DNA reads as TGTGCCAGCAGTGAGCCCGGGCCGACGTCCGAGCAGTACTTC. Protein product: CASSEPGPTSEQYF.